These 10 T cell receptor beta chains were all obtained from the same sample, sequenced in a study of T cells in localized non-small cell lung cancer (TCRdb year 2020). Library construction relied on the immunoSEQ multiplex PCR assay. This immuneACCESS table, as held by TCRdb, lists in-frame sequences with V and J called but not all clones. Of the missing ones, under half trace to an unresolved V gene in checked studies; the others have no known cause. The sample contains under 20,000 clones, about 91% of them found a single time. The ten largest clones capture less than 3% of the sample. Material: peripheral blood, obtained before any cancer treatment. These receptors were taken from a woman aged 40 to 75 with stage I lung adenocarcinoma.

V usage is TRBV27 and J usage is TRBJ1-4; D not certain. Trimming took 0 bases from V and 8 from J, leaving 13 bases between them. CDR1 and CDR2 (germline): MNHEY, SMNVEV (reference sequence). The CDR3 runs 15 residues. CDR3 region: CASSLSRAEGEKLFF. For the CDR3, the DNA is TGTGCCAGCAGTTTATCGAGGGCCGAAGGGGAAAAACTGTTTTTT.

V and J are TRBV18 and TRBJ1-5, with TRBD1 as a possible D gene (5 bases). The CDR3 spans 19 residues. Germline V CDR1 and CDR2: KGHSH, LQKENI. With 0 bases removed from V and 2 bases from J, the gap between germline ends came to 20 bases. CDR3 bases: TGTGCCAGCTCACCACCACGGGACGTTAATGAGATTGGCAATCAGCCCCAGCATTTT. This sequence encodes CASSPPRDVNEIGNQPQHF. Using reference TRBV18 and TRBJ1-5 for the parts outside the CDR3, the full variable domain is NAGVMQNPRHLVRRRGQEARLRCSPMKGHSHVYWYRQLPEEGLKFMVYLQKENIIDESGMPKERFSAEFPKEGPSILRIQQVVRGDSAAYFCASSPPRDVNEIGNQPQHFGDGTRLSIL.

The chain uses TRBV6-4 and TRBJ2-3; no reliable D call. The CDR3 spans 15 residues. CDR1 MRHNA and CDR2 SNTAGT come from the germline V gene. Between the trimmed V and J ends, which lost 0 bases and 4 bases, there was a span of 11 bases. The CDR3 coding sequence is TGTGCCAGCAGTGACTCGGCAGGATCCCCAGATACGCAGTATTTT. This codes for CASSDSAGSPDTQYF.

The chain uses TRBV28 and TRBJ2-4; 7 bases map to TRBD1. The CDR3 sequence is 15 residues long. With V trimmed by 6 bases and J by 0 bases, 5 bases remained unmatched. The germline CDR1 and CDR2 sequences are MDHEN and SYDVKM. DNA of the CDR3: TGTGCCAGCAGCACAGGGGCTAAAGCCAAAAACATTCAGTACTTC. Amino acids: CASSTGAKAKNIQYF. Supplemented by reference TRBV28 and TRBJ2-4, the full variable domain reads DVKVTQSSRYLVKRTGEKVFLECVQDMDHENMFWYRQDPGLGLRLIYFSYDVKMKEKGDIPEGYSVSREKKERFSLILESASTNQTSMYLCASSTGAKAKNIQYFGAGTRLSVL.

V and J are TRBV7-2 and TRBJ2-2; TRBD1 matches 7 bases. J was trimmed by 4 bases and V by 1 base; bases with no gene match: 6. CDR1 is SGHTA, CDR2 FQGNSA, per germline. The CDR3 loop spans 16 amino acids. The CDR3 nucleotides read TGTGCCAGCAGCTTAGTTTGGCCAGGGGGCACCGGGGAGCTGTTTTTT. It encodes CASSLVWPGGTGELFF.

The J gene is TRBJ1-1, the V gene TRBV7-2; tentative D call: TRBD1 (5 bases). The CDR3 covers 12 residues. Germline CDR1 is SGHTA and CDR2 is FQGNSA. V lost 1 base to trimming and J lost 10 bases, with 10 bases between them. CDR3 residues: CASSLGSGVAFF. DNA for the CDR3: TGTGCCAGCAGCTTAGGGTCGGGGGTAGCTTTCTTT.

This chain connects TRBV18 to TRBJ1-6, with 7 bases fitting TRBD1. The CDR3 is 15 amino acids. J gave up 9 bases and V 4 bases, and 9 bases lay outside the gene matches. The germline V gene encodes CDR1 KGHSH and CDR2 LQKENI. The CDR3 nucleotides read TGTGCCAGCTCACGAGCGACAGGGATGGGTTCACCCCTCCACTTT. Amino acid sequence: CASSRATGMGSPLHF.

This rearrangement joins TRBV5-6 to TRBJ1-1, with D maybe TRBD1 (5 bases). Trimming pared 1 base from V and 3 bases from J, leaving 10 bases between. The germline V gene encodes CDR1 SGHDT and CDR2 YYEEEE. The CDR3 has 14 residues. The CDR3 region has the DNA TGTGCCAGCAGCTTGCGAGGGGTATACACTGAAGCTTTCTTT. The encoded protein is CASSLRGVYTEAFF.

J is TRBJ1-5 and V is TRBV6-5, with 9 bases aligning to TRBD1. The CDR3 has 16 residues. The V gene end was trimmed by 4 bases and the J gene end by 3 bases; junction bases not matched to a gene: 7. Germline V gene data show CDR1 as MNHEY and CDR2 as SVGAGI. The CDR3 spells CASSSLQGAFNQPQHF. Written as DNA, the CDR3 is TGTGCCAGCAGTTCTTTACAGGGGGCATTCAATCAGCCCCAGCATTTT.

The CDR3 region is CAWKGVGQPQHF. CDR3 nucleotide sequence: TGTGCCTGGAAGGGGGTCGGTCAGCCCCAGCATTTT. This chain links TRBV30 with TRBJ1-5; possible D gene TRBD1, 6 bases. CDR1 and CDR2 (germline): GTSNPN, SVGIG (reference sequence). The CDR3 extends over 12 amino acids. V lost 4 bases, J lost 6 bases, and 10 bases lay in between.